Following are 5 T cell receptor beta chains from one sample sequenced in a study of blood T cell repertoires in COVID-19. Clones were sequenced by immunoSEQ multiplex PCR, and TCRdb holds only the in-frame ones, with some missing. The table has roughly 290,000 clones, approximately 91% seen once; the top ten hold 1.7%. The sequencing sample was made of PBMCs or T cells enriched from blood (not recorded which). The receptors derive from a woman aged 40 to 50 who had recovered from COVID-19.

V is TRBV29-1 and J is TRBJ1-2; 7 bases agree with TRBD1. Germline trimming cut 7 bases from V and 4 bases from J; bases unmatched to any gene: 6. The CDR3 is 12 amino acids. Germline values: CDR1 SQVTM, CDR2 ANQGSEA. CDR3 residues: CSGTTGVYGYTF. CDR3 bases: TGCAGCGGAACCACAGGGGTCTATGGCTACACCTTC.

The chain links TRBV5-1 to TRBJ1-2, with D unclear. Trimming took 4 bases from V and 2 from J, leaving 15 bases between them. Germline values: CDR1 SGHRS, CDR2 YFSETQ. CDR3 size: 15 residues. The CDR3, as DNA: TGCGCCAGCAGCGTTGGGTGGGCAGACAACTATGGCTACACCTTC. It codes for CASSVGWADNYGYTF.

V usage is TRBV9 and J usage is TRBJ2-6; D is unclear. This CDR3 is built from 16 residues. CDR1 is SGDLS, CDR2 YYNGEE, per germline. The germline V and J ends were trimmed by 0 bases and 0 bases, with 7 bases remaining between them. CDR3 residues: CASSVVSSSGANVLTF. The CDR3 nucleotides read TGTGCCAGCAGCGTAGTATCCAGCTCTGGGGCCAACGTCCTGACTTTC.

J is TRBJ2-7 and V is TRBV9, with 13 bases lining up with TRBD2. The CDR3 runs 15 residues. Per the germline V gene, CDR1 is SGDLS and CDR2 is YYNGEE. Trimming at V came to 3 bases and at J to 6 bases, leaving 6 bases not matched to a gene. The CDR3 DNA reads TGTGCCAGCAGCGCAGGACTAGCGGGAGCGGTCGAGCAGTACTTC. Amino acid sequence: CASSAGLAGAVEQYF.

This clone has only a few counts. This chain uses TRBV7-9 with TRBJ1-1; D is undetermined. V shed 0 bases and J shed 3 bases, with 5 bases lying between them. Germline assignment: CDR1 SEHNR and CDR2 FQNEAQ (reference sequence). This CDR3 spans 13 amino acids. The CDR3 sequence is CASSLAGHTEAFF. The CDR3 nucleotides read TGTGCCAGCAGCTTAGCGGGCCACACTGAAGCTTTCTTT.